A selection of T cell receptor beta chains follows, all from one sample in a study of blood T cell repertoires in COVID-19. Data came from immunoSEQ multiplex PCR; TCRdb stores just in-frame clones and leaves some out. The sample lists about 100,000 clones, about 90% seen once, with about 18% in the top ten. The material sequenced was peripheral blood. The receptors here all came from a man aged 45 to 65 with acute or convalescent COVID-19. The CDR3 runs from the conserved cysteine through the conserved F or W. The D gene is left open where the match is weak. Where a row states a size, it is once, few, many or the class of an expanded clone; other rows omit it.

d_call	v_call	cdr3_length	clone_size	j_call	cdr3_aa	cdr3_nt
-	TRBV29-1	14	-	TRBJ2-1	CSARDSGSYNEQFF	TGCAGCGCCCGGGACTCCGGCTCCTACAATGAGCAGTTCTTC
TRBD1	TRBV5-1	16	-	TRBJ2-1	CASSVIGTASSNEQFF	TGCGCCAGCAGCGTGATAGGGACAGCCAGCAGCAATGAGCAGTTCTTC
TRBD1	TRBV11-3	14	-	TRBJ1-1	CASSPRTGTTEAFF	TGTGCCAGCAGCCCAAGGACAGGGACCACTGAAGCTTTCTTT
-	TRBV11-2	16	-	TRBJ1-2	CASSPSWAGNNYGYTF	TGTGCCAGCAGCCCATCGTGGGCAGGCAATAACTATGGCTACACCTTC
TRBD1	TRBV11-3	13	-	TRBJ2-7	CASTRGQGYEQYF	TGTGCCAGCACCCGGGGACAGGGCTACGAGCAGTACTTC
-	TRBV5-5	15	-	TRBJ1-5	CASSWAGGGNQPQHF	TGTGCCAGCAGCTGGGCGGGGGGTGGCAATCAGCCCCAGCATTTT
TRBD1	TRBV7-6	16	-	TRBJ1-1	CASSSFPGTGDKEAFF	TGTGCCAGCAGCTCATTCCCCGGGACAGGGGATAAGGAAGCTTTCTTT
TRBD1	TRBV27	15	-	TRBJ1-1	CASLGQGGWNTEAFF	TGTGCCAGCCTCGGACAGGGGGGATGGAACACTGAAGCTTTCTTT
-	TRBV3-1/TRBV3-2	13	-	TRBJ2-7	CASSQETWGQQYF	TGTGCCAGCAGCCAAGAAACCTGGGGGCAGCAGTACTTC
TRBD1	TRBV2	16	-	TRBJ1-5	CASSDRQGAGNQPQHF	TGTGCCAGCAGTGATAGGCAGGGGGCTGGCAATCAGCCCCAGCATTTT
-	TRBV7-9	15	-	TRBJ1-1	CASSGRRTENTEAFF	TGTGCCAGCAGCGGGCGGAGGACAGAGAACACTGAAGCTTTCTTT
TRBD1	TRBV7-2	15	-	TRBJ2-7	CASSSRTGAAYEQYF	TGTGCCAGCAGCTCGAGGACAGGGGCCGCCTACGAGCAGTACTTC
TRBD2	TRBV10-3	14	-	TRBJ2-1	CAISAGGIYNEQFF	TGTGCCATCAGTGCGGGGGGGATTTACAATGAGCAGTTCTTC
-	TRBV5-1	16	-	TRBJ1-6	CASSLAVFRGEAPLHF	TGCGCCAGCAGCTTGGCCGTATTCAGGGGCGAGGCACCCCTCCACTTT
TRBD1	TRBV7-2	16	once	TRBJ1-4	CASSPGQGATNEKLFF	TGTGCCAGCAGCCCGGGACAGGGAGCAACTAATGAAAAACTGTTTTTT
TRBD2	TRBV15	16	-	TRBJ2-2	CATSVRLAGSAGELFF	TGTGCCACCAGCGTTCGACTAGCGGGGAGCGCCGGGGAGCTGTTTTTT
TRBD2	TRBV7-2	17	few	TRBJ2-1	CASSYPLAGGPINEQFF	TGTGCCAGCAGCTACCCCTTAGCGGGGGGGCCCATCAATGAGCAGTTCTTC
TRBD1	TRBV6-5	15	-	TRBJ2-1	CASLPRDRGINEQFF	TGTGCCAGCCTACCTCGGGACAGGGGTATCAATGAGCAGTTCTTC
-	TRBV23-1	14	-	TRBJ1-1	CASSPNVRNTEAFF	TGCGCCAGCAGTCCAAACGTTAGGAACACTGAAGCTTTCTTT
-	TRBV20-1	10	-	TRBJ2-5	CSARQETQYF	TGCAGTGCTAGGCAGGAGACCCAGTACTTC
TRBD1	TRBV10-3	16	-	TRBJ1-1	CAISKTPGQGATEAFF	TGTGCCATCAGTAAAACGCCGGGACAGGGGGCCACTGAAGCTTTCTTT
-	TRBV19	13	-	TRBJ1-1	CASSEGGNTEAFF	TGTGCCAGTAGTGAGGGAGGGAACACTGAAGCTTTCTTT
-	TRBV25-1	14	-	TRBJ1-5	CASSDHGGNQPQHF	TGTGCCAGCAGTGATCACGGGGGCAATCAGCCCCAGCATTTT
-	TRBV6-5	14	-	TRBJ1-4	CASSLTKGLAELFF	TGTGCCAGCAGTTTAACCAAAGGACTGGCGGAACTGTTTTTT
TRBD1	TRBV2	13	once	TRBJ2-3	CATQGARTDTQYF	TGTGCCACCCAGGGGGCGCGGACAGATACGCAGTATTTT
-	TRBV11-2	15	-	TRBJ1-2	CASSPGLQPPYGYTF	TGTGCCAGCAGCCCAGGATTACAACCCCCTTATGGCTACACCTTC
-	TRBV2	14	-	TRBJ1-1	CASSEVRGRTEAFF	TGTGCCAGCAGTGAAGTCAGGGGCAGGACTGAAGCTTTCTTT
-	TRBV2	15	-	TRBJ1-1	CASSESGLGDTEAFF	TGTGCCAGCAGCGAATCAGGGTTAGGGGACACTGAAGCTTTCTTT
-	TRBV5-4	18	-	TRBJ1-2	CASSLPSTNLRLPYGYTF	TGTGCCAGCAGCCTTCCGTCAACCAACCTACGTTTGCCCTATGGCTACACCTTC
TRBD1	TRBV7-2	13	-	TRBJ1-1	CASSLEQGIRAFF	TGTGCCAGCAGCTTAGAACAGGGGATCAGGGCTTTCTTT
-	TRBV7-8	15	-	TRBJ1-6	CASSLRDKGNSPLHF	TGTGCCAGCAGCTTAAGGGACAAAGGAAATTCACCCCTCCACTTT
TRBD1	TRBV6-5	15	-	TRBJ1-1	CASRGRDRAISGAFF	TGTGCCAGCAGGGGGCGGGACAGGGCAATATCAGGGGCTTTCTTT
-	TRBV18	16	-	TRBJ1-6	CASSPKGPRGNSPLHF	TGTGCCAGCTCACCGAAGGGCCCGAGGGGGAATTCACCCCTCCACTTT
-	TRBV24-1	13	-	TRBJ2-2	CATQISNTGELFF	TGTGCCACCCAGATTTCGAACACCGGGGAGCTGTTTTTT
-	TRBV10-3	14	-	TRBJ1-2	CAIAQAGEIYGYTF	TGTGCCATCGCTCAGGCAGGGGAAATCTATGGCTACACCTTC